This T cell receptor (beta chain) was recovered during a study of shared clonotypes between healthy human individuals. Study-level information: CD4 naive cells filled three plates per donor, CD4 memory three, CD8 naive two and CD8 memory one.

General study points: Even with large depth, rarefaction showed that sorted-subset sequencing was incomplete.

Measured with immunoSEQ multiplex PCR; TCRdb has only the in-frame clones, and not every one. The data hold fewer than 1.8 million clones, with approximately 98.5% observed a single time. A word on this clone: Its antigen is undetermined.

V lost 5 bases and J lost 5; bases outside the gene matches: 18. Per germline, CDR1 MNHEY and CDR2 SMNVEV (reference sequence). The CDR3 is 18 residues long. Material: naive CD4+ T cells sorted from blood. Indicated subset: CD45RA+ positively selected. This receptor was obtained from a man aged 30 to 45 in good health. The chain couples TRBV27 to TRBJ2-5; 9 positions agree with TRBD2. CDR3 loop: CASSPQGPLAGSVETQYF. DNA for the CDR3: TGTGCCAGCAGTCCCCAAGGCCCCCTAGCGGGATCGGTGGAGACCCAGTACTTC.